A single TCR beta chain is shown here with its context. What antigen it recognizes has not been identified. No much larger clone exists at a distance of one base, and base qualities are not known. This record comes from a study of cytomegalovirus exposure and HLA in healthy donors (dated by TCRdb to about 2017). Context from the whole study: A later analysis indicated that the 120 validation repertoires were generated on the platform also employed for the 600 to 750 repertoires of the first cohort. Besides the first cohort of more than 650 subjects, a separate validation cohort made up of over 100 different subjects was used. The study aimed to test whether signatures of past pathogen exposure could be identified by cataloging public T cell receptors. High-throughput TCR immunosequencing, statistical association of individual TCRs with disease status, and machine learning were combined to predict cytomegalovirus infection status.

Overall study results and their limits: A total of fewer than 200 TCR beta chains were listed by the study as associated with cytomegalovirus. A few of the identified cytomegalovirus-associated TCR beta chains were confirmed in vitro to be specific for cytomegalovirus antigens. The classifier was reported to diagnose cytomegalovirus status with high specificity and sensitivity in both the original and validation cohorts. It was suggested by the authors that the approach could potentially be generalized to other disease states and immunological phenotypes. The validation cohort had no HLA typing available for a later analysis, so co-occurrence within that cohort was assessed over all 130 or so repertoires. A later analysis found that TCRs clustered in the first cohort also tended to co-occur in the 120 validation repertoires, with 94% of cluster scores above 0. Most TCR sequences were seen in very few donors, while some public TCRs were found in many individuals.

The donors were included in the validation cohort of over a hundred subjects, a group kept apart from the roughly 670-subject first cohort. The receptor library was made with the immunoSEQ multiplex PCR assay. The original methods were these. A statistical classification framework was built to diagnose cytomegalovirus status from the catalog of TCR beta chain sequences. TCRdb took over this immuneACCESS table, retaining in-frame rearrangements with V and J assigned. Such tables are incomplete; in checked studies, under half of the missing clones stem from an unresolved V gene, and the remainder is unexplained. Clone size and the V and J calls come from that table; the DNA yielded D and trimming. The sample table lists a few hundred thousand clones, roughly 84% of them with a count of one. The ten largest clonotypes hold about 14% of the sample. This TCR came from a woman aged 25 to 39 in good health and CMV-seropositive. Sequenced: PBMCs.

The CDR3 has the sequence CSVAGQVDTDTQYF. In nucleotides, the sequence is TGCAGCGTGGCGGGGCAGGTCGATACAGATACGCAGTATTTT. The chain joins TRBV29-1 to TRBJ2-3; TRBD2 is possibly the D segment (6 matching bases). V and J are truncated by 6 bases and 3 bases respectively, leaving an intervening sequence of 16 bases. The CDR3 spans 14 residues, from the cysteine through the phenylalanine. Left in the record is the CDR3 DNA by itself, 42 bases read in frame from the first base. According to the germline V gene, CDR1 reads SQVTM and CDR2 reads ANQGSEA.